One and the same sample provided the 30 T cell receptor beta chains below, sequenced in a study of radiotherapy plus CTLA-4 blockade in lung cancer. Clones were read by immunoSEQ multiplex PCR, and TCRdb kept only the in-frame ones, dropping some. The sample shows around 99,000 clones, approximately 86% of them seen only once. This specimen consisted of peripheral blood, obtained from a patient treated with radiotherapy plus ipilimumab. The receptors shown here come from a human donor with non-small cell lung cancer that progressed on radiotherapy plus ipilimumab.

Details on this clone: Its ends do not fully match the called genes, so a read error is possible. The chain employs TRBV15 and TRBJ1-5; the D is unclear. The germline CDR1 and CDR2 sequences are LNHNV and YYDKDF (reference sequence). The CDR3 extends over 14 amino acids. The DNA for the CDR3 is TGTGCCACCAGCAGAGATCTGAGCACTCAGCCCCAGCATTTT. It translates to CATSRDLSTQPQHF.

CDR3 bases: TGCAGCGGGGGGGGATACACTGAAGCTTTCTTT. Its translation: CSGGGYTEAFF. J is TRBJ1-1 and V is TRBV29-1, with D possibly being TRBD1 (5 bases). With 7 bases removed from V and 3 bases from J, the gap between germline ends came to 9 bases. Germline V gene data show CDR1 as SQVTM and CDR2 as ANQGSEA. The CDR3 consists of 11 residues.

V and J are TRBV5-1 and TRBJ2-3, with D perhaps matching TRBD1 or TRBD2 (5 bases each). Trimming took off 0 bases at V and 4 bases at J, with 9 bases between the two ends. The CDR3 contains 14 residues. The germline CDR1 and CDR2 sequences are SGHRS and YFSETQ. The CDR3 region is CASSLDWGPDTQYF. CDR3 coding DNA: TGCGCCAGCAGCTTGGACTGGGGACCAGATACGCAGTATTTT.

The rearrangement joins TRBV6-5 to TRBJ1-2, with TRBD1 matching over 7 bases. V was pared by 2 bases and J by 1 base, with 1 base of the junction left unmatched. CDR1 MNHEY and CDR2 SVGAGI come from the germline V gene. The CDR3 has 14 residues. The CDR3 protein is CASSYRQGNYGYTF. CDR3 DNA: TGTGCCAGCAGTTACCGACAGGGTAACTATGGCTACACCTTC.

This clone came up a few times. V and J are TRBV5-4 and TRBJ2-5, with D possibly being TRBD2 (6 bases). Germline V CDR1 and CDR2: SGHNT, YYREEE (reference sequence). V lost 1 base and J lost 5, with 12 bases in between. CDR3 length: 14 amino acids. The CDR3 spells CASSLFGRRETQYF. CDR3 sequence (DNA): TGTGCCAGCAGCTTGTTCGGGAGACGGGAGACCCAGTACTTC.

The gene calls are TRBV18 and TRBJ2-1; no definite D call. Trimming removed 3 bases from V and 0 bases from J, with 9 bases in between. CDR1 and CDR2 (germline): KGHSH, LQKENI. This CDR3 is 15 amino acids long. CDR3 in amino acids: CASSPSKDSYNEQFF. In nucleotides, the CDR3 is TGTGCCAGCTCACCTTCTAAGGACTCCTACAATGAGCAGTTCTTC. Full variable domain (missing parts from reference TRBV18 and TRBJ2-1): NAGVMQNPRHLVRRRGQEARLRCSPMKGHSHVYWYRQLPEEGLKFMVYLQKENIIDESGMPKERFSAEFPKEGPSILRIQQVVRGDSAAYFCASSPSKDSYNEQFFGPGTRLTVL.

J is TRBJ2-1 and V is TRBV11-2; 13 bases line up with TRBD2. With V trimmed by 4 bases and J by 8 bases, 2 bases remained unmatched. Germline V gene lookup returns CDR1 SGHAT and CDR2 FQNNGV. The CDR3 runs 14 residues. The CDR3 nucleotides read TGTGCCAGCAGCTCAGGACTAGCGGGAGATGAGCAGTTCTTC. As protein: CASSSGLAGDEQFF.

This chain links TRBV5-1 with TRBJ2-3; 8 bases align to TRBD2. The CDR3 is 16 residues long. Germline V gene data show CDR1 as SGHRS and CDR2 as YFSETQ. Trimming cost V 3 bases and J 0 bases; bases outside gene matches: 6. CDR3 DNA: TGCGCCAGCAGCTCCCTCACTAGCGGCAGCACAGATACGCAGTATTTT. Translation gives CASSSLTSGSTDTQYF. The whole variable domain, remainder taken from reference TRBV5-1 and TRBJ2-3, is KAGVTQTPRYLIKTRGQQVTLSCSPISGHRSVSWYQQTPGQGLQFLFEYFSETQRNKGNFPGRFSGRQFSNSRSEMNVSTLELGDSALYLCASSSLTSGSTDTQYFGPGTRLTVL.

The rearrangement joins TRBV7-9 to TRBJ2-7, with D uncertain. The CDR3 has 15 amino acids. V gave up 4 bases and J gave up 2 bases, with 15 bases separating them. Germline V lookup: CDR1 SEHNR, CDR2 FQNEAQ (reference sequence). CDR3 coding DNA: TGTGCCAGCAGCTCAGTTACTTTTTTCCCCTACGAGCAGTACTTC. Protein: CASSSVTFFPYEQYF.

This clone was seen only once. V usage is TRBV18 and J usage is TRBJ2-1, with D unresolved. V was shortened by 4 bases and J by 5 bases, with 9 bases between the two germline ends. Germline V gives CDR1 KGHSH, CDR2 LQKENI. The CDR3 totals 13 residues. The CDR3 sequence is CASSQSLDNEQFF. The CDR3 DNA reads as TGTGCCAGCTCACAGTCTCTAGACAATGAGCAGTTCTTC. The variable domain in full, with the rest retrieved from reference TRBV18 and TRBJ2-1, is NAGVMQNPRHLVRRRGQEARLRCSPMKGHSHVYWYRQLPEEGLKFMVYLQKENIIDESGMPKERFSAEFPKEGPSILRIQQVVRGDSAAYFCASSQSLDNEQFFGPGTRLTVL.

The chain combines TRBV7-9 with TRBJ2-1; D not resolved. The germline CDR1 and CDR2 sequences are SEHNR and FQNEAQ (reference sequence). Trimming cost V 5 bases and J 7 bases, with 18 bases left between them. The CDR3 contains 15 residues. The DNA of the CDR3 is TGTGCCAGCAGCCGACGAGGAGAAGTAGGAAATGAGCAGTTCTTC. Translated: CASSRRGEVGNEQFF.

This chain joins TRBV18 and TRBJ2-3; D might be TRBD1 (6 bases). Trimming stripped 6 bases from V and 4 bases from J, with 14 bases between. This CDR3 comprises 14 residues. Germline loops: CDR1 KGHSH, CDR2 LQKENI. Here the CDR3 reads CASSRIQGPDTQYF. CDR3 nucleotides: TGTGCCAGCTCCCGGATACAGGGTCCAGATACGCAGTATTTT.

The rearrangement joins TRBV15 to TRBJ2-7, with TRBD1 as a possible D gene (5 bases). V shed 3 bases and J shed 6 bases, with 9 bases lying between them. The CDR3 consists of 12 residues. Germline CDR1 is LNHNV and CDR2 is YYDKDF (reference sequence). In nucleotides, the CDR3 is TGTGCCACCAGCAGGGCAGGGTCCGAGCAGTACTTC. It is translated as CATSRAGSEQYF.

On this clone itself: The same CDR3 is also encoded by other DNA sequences in this sample. V usage is TRBV18 and J usage is TRBJ2-1; D remains ambiguous. The CDR3 loop spans 11 amino acids. Germline loops: CDR1 KGHSH, CDR2 LQKENI. Trimming took off 2 bases at V and 7 bases at J, with 3 bases between the two ends. The CDR3 DNA follows: TGTGCCAGCTCACCAGGGAATGAGCAGTTCTTC. Residues: CASSPGNEQFF.

This chain links TRBV13 with TRBJ2-7; D uncertain. The CDR3 contains 12 residues. Germline loops: CDR1 PRHDT, CDR2 FYEKMQ (reference sequence). Trimming removed 5 bases at V and 6 bases at J, with 11 bases between. This CDR3 reads CASSARDAEQYF. Here the CDR3 DNA reads TGTGCCAGCAGCGCAAGAGACGCCGAGCAGTACTTC.

CDR3 in DNA: TGTGCCAGTACTACTAGCGGCAACAATGAGCAGTTCTTC. Its protein product is CASTTSGNNEQFF. The V call is TRBV19, the J call TRBJ2-1; TRBD2 matches 8 bases. This CDR3 has 13 residues. Per the germline V gene, CDR1 is LNHDA and CDR2 is SQIVND (reference sequence). V lost 7 bases, J lost 5 bases, and 4 bases stayed unmatched.

DNA of the CDR3: TGTGCCAGCAGCCCGATTTGGGTTACGCAGTATTTT. The encoded protein is CASSPIWVTQYF. The V and J genes are TRBV7-9 and TRBJ2-3; D unclear. The CDR3 totals 12 residues. V gave up 5 bases and J gave up 8 bases, with 11 bases separating them. Germline CDR1 is SEHNR and CDR2 is FQNEAQ (reference sequence).

V and J are TRBV5-1 and TRBJ2-3; D possibly corresponds to TRBD2 (5 bases). V was trimmed by 2 bases and J by 4 bases, leaving 5 bases between them. The germline V gene has CDR1 SGHRS and CDR2 YFSETQ. The CDR3 has 12 amino acids. The CDR3 DNA is TGCGCCAGCAGCTTCGGGGCAGATACGCAGTATTTT. Encoded protein: CASSFGADTQYF. The variable domain in full, with the rest retrieved from reference TRBV5-1 and TRBJ2-3, is KAGVTQTPRYLIKTRGQQVTLSCSPISGHRSVSWYQQTPGQGLQFLFEYFSETQRNKGNFPGRFSGRQFSNSRSEMNVSTLELGDSALYLCASSFGADTQYFGPGTRLTVL.

This chain links TRBV28 with TRBJ1-2; D is uncertain. The ends were cut back, 4 bases at V and 5 bases at J, with 11 bases in the middle. Germline CDR1 and CDR2: MDHEN and SYDVKM. This CDR3 spans 13 amino acids. The CDR3 region is CASSSRRLYGYTF. The CDR3 nucleotides read TGTGCCAGCAGTTCCCGGCGATTATATGGCTACACCTTC.

This chain uses TRBV5-6 with TRBJ1-4; D possibly corresponds to TRBD1 (5 bases). V was trimmed by 4 bases and J by 0 bases, leaving 19 bases between them. The CDR3 runs 18 residues. The V gene's germline CDR1 is SGHDT and CDR2 YYEEEE. CDR3 sequence reads: CASSPTGRGRATNEKLFF. The CDR3 bases are TGTGCCAGCAGCCCCACGGGAAGGGGCCGTGCAACTAATGAAAAACTGTTTTTT.

This chain joins TRBV10-2 and TRBJ2-3; TRBD1 aligns across 7 bases. With 3 bases clipped from V and 3 bases from J, the junction kept 6 bases outside the gene matches. The CDR3 loop spans 15 amino acids. CDR1 and CDR2 (germline): WSHSY, SAAADI. Written as DNA, the CDR3 is TGCGCCAGCAGTGAAGGGAACAGGGGTACAGATACGCAGTATTTT. Its protein product is CASSEGNRGTDTQYF.

The V and J genes are TRBV11-2 and TRBJ2-5, with D unresolved. CDR3 length equals 11 residues. Trimming took off 5 bases at V and 6 bases at J, with 7 bases between the two ends. CDR1 and CDR2 (germline): SGHAT, FQNNGV. The CDR3 coding sequence is TGTGCCAGCAGCCTCGGAAAGACCCAGTACTTC. This translates into CASSLGKTQYF.

This clone is a singleton in its sample. The chain is built from TRBV5-4 and TRBJ1-2; TRBD1 matches at 9 bases. Trimming took 1 base from V and 2 from J; bases not matched to a gene: 18. The CDR3 has 20 amino acids. Germline lookup yields CDR1 SGHNT and CDR2 YYREEE (reference sequence). CDR3 region: CASSLSVYATGGHLNYGYTF. Written as DNA, the CDR3 is TGTGCCAGCAGCTTGTCCGTTTATGCGACAGGGGGACATTTAAACTATGGCTACACCTTC.

This chain uses TRBV5-4 with TRBJ2-5; D might be TRBD2 (7 bases). The DNA end lines up better with TRBJ2-7; the J call may be wrong. The CDR3 is 14 residues long. Germline V gives CDR1 SGHNT, CDR2 YYREEE (reference sequence). In nucleotides, the CDR3 is TGTGCCAGCAGCTCGAGGGGGGGAACCTACGAGCAGTACTTC. It encodes CASSSRGGTYEQYF.

The sample holds one count of this clone. The chain carries TRBV28 and TRBJ1-2; D is possibly TRBD1 (5 bases). Trimming pared 4 bases from V and 0 bases from J, leaving 30 bases between. The CDR3 length is 21 residues. Germline CDR1 is MDHEN and CDR2 is SYDVKM. CDR3 coding DNA: TGTGCCAGCAGTTCCCTAATACCCGACGCAACGGGGGACCAAGCTAACTATGGCTACACCTTC. Its protein product is CASSSLIPDATGDQANYGYTF.

The CDR3 bases are TGTGCCAGCAGTGATACCGGGACTGGAAACACCATATATTTT. This encodes CASSDTGTGNTIYF. This rearrangement joins TRBV2 to TRBJ1-3; D is unresolved. Germline V gene lookup returns CDR1 SNHLY and CDR2 FYNNEI. This CDR3 spans 14 amino acids. Trimming stripped 3 bases from V and 2 bases from J, with 8 bases between.

V usage is TRBV27 and J usage is TRBJ1-5; D not resolved. Trimming pared 0 bases from V and 3 bases from J, leaving 6 bases between. The CDR3 consists of 14 residues. Germline lookup yields CDR1 MNHEY and CDR2 SMNVEV (reference sequence). The CDR3 protein is CASSLSGINQPQHF. The CDR3 DNA sequence: TGTGCCAGCAGTTTATCAGGCATCAATCAGCCCCAGCATTTT.

The gene calls are TRBV9 and TRBJ2-2; D unresolved. The CDR3 sequence is 14 residues long. Germline V gene lookup returns CDR1 SGDLS and CDR2 YYNGEE. Trimming cost V 0 bases and J 4 bases, with 7 bases left between them. The CDR3 protein is CASSVGSGTGELFF. The CDR3 nucleotides read TGTGCCAGCAGCGTAGGTTCTGGCACCGGGGAGCTGTTTTTT.

The CDR3 sequence: CASSPLGSQEAFF. In DNA, the CDR3 is TGTGCCAGCAGCCCTTTGGGGAGTCAGGAAGCTTTCTTT. V is TRBV5-5 and J is TRBJ1-1, with unresolved D. V was clipped by 4 bases and J by 8 bases, with 15 bases between them. Germline lookup yields CDR1 SGHKS and CDR2 YYEKEE (reference sequence). The CDR3 contains 13 residues.

This chain joins TRBV11-2 and TRBJ2-1, with 12 bases that match TRBD2. The CDR3 consists of 16 residues. CDR1 and CDR2 from the germline V gene are SGHAT and FQNNGV. V shed 6 bases, J shed 1 base, and the junction held 4 bases outside the gene matches. In nucleotides, the CDR3 is TGTGCCAGCAGACTAGCGGGAGGTAATTCCTACAATGAGCAGTTCTTC. Translated, it gives CASRLAGGNSYNEQFF.